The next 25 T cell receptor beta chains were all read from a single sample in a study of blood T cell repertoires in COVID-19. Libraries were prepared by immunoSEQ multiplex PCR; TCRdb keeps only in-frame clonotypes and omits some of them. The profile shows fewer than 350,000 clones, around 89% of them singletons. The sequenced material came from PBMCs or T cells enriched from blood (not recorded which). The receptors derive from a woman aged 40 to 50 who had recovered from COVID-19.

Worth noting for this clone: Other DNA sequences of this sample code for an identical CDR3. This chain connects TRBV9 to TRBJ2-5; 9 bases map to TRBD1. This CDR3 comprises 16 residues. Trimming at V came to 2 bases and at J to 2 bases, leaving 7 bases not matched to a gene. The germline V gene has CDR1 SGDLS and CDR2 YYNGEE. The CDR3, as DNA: TGTGCCAGCAGCGTTGGGACAGGGAAGGGGCAAGAGACCCAGTACTTC. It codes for CASSVGTGKGQETQYF.

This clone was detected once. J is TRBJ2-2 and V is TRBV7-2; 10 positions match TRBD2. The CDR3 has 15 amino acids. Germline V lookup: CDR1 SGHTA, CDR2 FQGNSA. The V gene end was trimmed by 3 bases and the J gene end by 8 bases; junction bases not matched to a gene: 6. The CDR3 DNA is TGTGCCAGCAGCTTTTGGACTAGCGGAGGGGGGGAGCTGTTTTTT. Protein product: CASSFWTSGGGELFF.

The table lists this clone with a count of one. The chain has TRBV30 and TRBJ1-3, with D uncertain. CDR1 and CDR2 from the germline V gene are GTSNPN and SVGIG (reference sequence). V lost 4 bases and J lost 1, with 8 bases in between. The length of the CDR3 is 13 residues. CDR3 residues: CAWTRGSGNTIYF. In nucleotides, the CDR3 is TGTGCCTGGACACGGGGATCTGGAAACACCATATATTTT. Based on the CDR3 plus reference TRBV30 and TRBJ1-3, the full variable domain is SQTIHQWPATLVQPVGSPLSLECTVEGTSNPNLYWYRQAAGRGLQLLFYSVGIGQISSEVPQNLSASRPQDRQFILSSKKLLLSDSGFYLCAWTRGSGNTIYFGEGSWLTVV.

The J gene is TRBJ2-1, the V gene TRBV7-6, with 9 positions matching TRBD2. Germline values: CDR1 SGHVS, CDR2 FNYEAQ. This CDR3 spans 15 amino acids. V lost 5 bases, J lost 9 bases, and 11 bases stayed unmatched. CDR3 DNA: TGTGCCAGCAGCCCCTTTGGCGGGGGGGCCGTTGAGCAGTTCTTC. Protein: CASSPFGGGAVEQFF.

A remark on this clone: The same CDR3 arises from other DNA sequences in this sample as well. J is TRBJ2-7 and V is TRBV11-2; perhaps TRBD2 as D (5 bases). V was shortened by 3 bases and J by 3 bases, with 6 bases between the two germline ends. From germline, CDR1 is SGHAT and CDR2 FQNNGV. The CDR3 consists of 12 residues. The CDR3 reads CASSFEGYEQYF. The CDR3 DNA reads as TGTGCCAGCAGCTTCGAGGGCTACGAGCAGTACTTC.

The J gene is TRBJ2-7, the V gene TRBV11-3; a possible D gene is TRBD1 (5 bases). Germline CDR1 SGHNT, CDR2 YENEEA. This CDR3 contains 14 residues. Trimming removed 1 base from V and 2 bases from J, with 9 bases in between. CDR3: CASSLGEGAYEQYF. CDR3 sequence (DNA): TGTGCCAGCAGCTTAGGAGAAGGGGCCTACGAGCAGTACTTC.

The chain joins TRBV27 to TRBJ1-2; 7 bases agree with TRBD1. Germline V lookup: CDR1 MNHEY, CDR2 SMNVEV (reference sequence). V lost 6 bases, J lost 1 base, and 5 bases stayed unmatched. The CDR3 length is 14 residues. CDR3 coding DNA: TGTGCCAGCAGCCCCCAGGGGGTTAACTATGGCTACACCTTC. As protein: CASSPQGVNYGYTF.

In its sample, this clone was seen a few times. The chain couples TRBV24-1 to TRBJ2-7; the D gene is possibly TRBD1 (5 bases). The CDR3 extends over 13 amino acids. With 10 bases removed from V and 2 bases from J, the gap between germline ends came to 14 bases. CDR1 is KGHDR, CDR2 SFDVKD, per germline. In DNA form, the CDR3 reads TGTGCCACTGATAGGGGCAGAACCTACGAGCAGTACTTC. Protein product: CATDRGRTYEQYF.

The CDR3 nucleotides read TGTGCCAGCAGTTACACCACGCGGGACGGCGCATACTATGGCTACACCTTC. It specifies CASSYTTRDGAYYGYTF. The rearrangement uses TRBV6-2 or TRBV6-3 and TRBJ1-2, with D possibly TRBD1 on 5 matching bases. This CDR3 contains 17 residues. The germline V gene has CDR1 MNHEY and CDR2 SVGEGT. V was trimmed by 2 bases and J by 3 bases, leaving 19 bases between them.

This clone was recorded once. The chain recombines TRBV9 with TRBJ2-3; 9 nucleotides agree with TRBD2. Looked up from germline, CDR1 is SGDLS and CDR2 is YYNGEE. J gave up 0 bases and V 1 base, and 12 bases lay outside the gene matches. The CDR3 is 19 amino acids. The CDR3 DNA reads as TGTGCCAGCAGCGTATCCAAGCGGAGCGGGGGGTCTAGCACAGATACGCAGTATTTT. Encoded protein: CASSVSKRSGGSSTDTQYF.

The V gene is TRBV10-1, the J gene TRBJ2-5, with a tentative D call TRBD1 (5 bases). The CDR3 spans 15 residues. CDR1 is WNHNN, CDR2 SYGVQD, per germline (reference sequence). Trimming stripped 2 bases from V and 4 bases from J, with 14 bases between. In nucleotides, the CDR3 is TGCGCCAGCAGTGAGAGAAGGGGTCGAGGAGAGACCCAGTACTTC. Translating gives CASSERRGRGETQYF.

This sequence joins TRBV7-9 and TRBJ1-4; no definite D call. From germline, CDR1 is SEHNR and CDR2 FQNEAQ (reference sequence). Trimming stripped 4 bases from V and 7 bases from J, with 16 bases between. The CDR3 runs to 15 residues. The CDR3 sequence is CASSSGGLPREKLFF. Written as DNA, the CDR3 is TGTGCCAGCAGCTCAGGCGGACTCCCTCGTGAAAAACTGTTTTTT.

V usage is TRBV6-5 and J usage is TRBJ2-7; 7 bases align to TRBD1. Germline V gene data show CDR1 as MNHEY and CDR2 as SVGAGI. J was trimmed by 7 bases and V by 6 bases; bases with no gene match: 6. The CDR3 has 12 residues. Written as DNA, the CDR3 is TGTGCCAGCAGAACAGGGGTGGGGGAGCAGTACTTC. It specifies CASRTGVGEQYF.

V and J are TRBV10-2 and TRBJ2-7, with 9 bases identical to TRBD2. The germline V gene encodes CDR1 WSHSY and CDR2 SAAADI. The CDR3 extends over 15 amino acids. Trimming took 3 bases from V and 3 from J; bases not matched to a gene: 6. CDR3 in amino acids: CASSDLGLAVYEQYF. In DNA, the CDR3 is TGCGCCAGCAGTGACCTGGGACTAGCCGTCTACGAGCAGTACTTC.

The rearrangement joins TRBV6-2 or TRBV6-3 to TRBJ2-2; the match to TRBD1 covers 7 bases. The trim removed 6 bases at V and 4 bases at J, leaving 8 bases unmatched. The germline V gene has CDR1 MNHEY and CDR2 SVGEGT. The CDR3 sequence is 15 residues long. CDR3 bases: TGTGCCAGCAGCCGGCCCAGGGGGAGCACCGGGGAGCTGTTTTTT. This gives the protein CASSRPRGSTGELFF.

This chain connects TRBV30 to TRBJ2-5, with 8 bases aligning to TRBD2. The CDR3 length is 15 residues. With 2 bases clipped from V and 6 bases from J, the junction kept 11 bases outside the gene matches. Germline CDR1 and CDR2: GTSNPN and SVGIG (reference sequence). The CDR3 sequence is CAWSPGGALAKTQYF. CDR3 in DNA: TGTGCCTGGAGTCCCGGGGGGGCCCTGGCGAAGACCCAGTACTTC.

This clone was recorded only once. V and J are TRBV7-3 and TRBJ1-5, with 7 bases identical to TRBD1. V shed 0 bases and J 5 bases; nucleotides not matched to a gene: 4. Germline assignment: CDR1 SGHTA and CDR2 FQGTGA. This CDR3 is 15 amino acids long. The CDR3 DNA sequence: TGTGCCAGCAGCTTAACCTACAGGGGCTATCAGCCCCAGCATTTT. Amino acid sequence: CASSLTYRGYQPQHF.

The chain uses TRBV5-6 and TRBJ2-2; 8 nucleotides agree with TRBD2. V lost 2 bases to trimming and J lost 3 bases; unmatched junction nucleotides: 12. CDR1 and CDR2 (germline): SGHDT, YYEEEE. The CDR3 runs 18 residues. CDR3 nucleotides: TGTGCCAGCAGCTTAAACAGAGGACTAGCTCTGGACACCGGGGAGCTGTTTTTT. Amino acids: CASSLNRGLALDTGELFF.

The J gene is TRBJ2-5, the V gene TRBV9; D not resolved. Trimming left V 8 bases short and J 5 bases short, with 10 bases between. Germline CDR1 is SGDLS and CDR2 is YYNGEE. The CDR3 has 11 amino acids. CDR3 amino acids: CARKRWETQYF. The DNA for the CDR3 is TGTGCCAGAAAGCGTTGGGAGACCCAGTACTTC.

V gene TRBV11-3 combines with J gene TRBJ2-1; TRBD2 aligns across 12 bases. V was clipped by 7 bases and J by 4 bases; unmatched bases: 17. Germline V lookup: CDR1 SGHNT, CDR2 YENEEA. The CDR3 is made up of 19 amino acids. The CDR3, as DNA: TGTGCCAGCACCGAGGGGACTAGCGGGCGTTCGAAATCATACAATGAGCAGTTCTTC. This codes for CASTEGTSGRSKSYNEQFF.

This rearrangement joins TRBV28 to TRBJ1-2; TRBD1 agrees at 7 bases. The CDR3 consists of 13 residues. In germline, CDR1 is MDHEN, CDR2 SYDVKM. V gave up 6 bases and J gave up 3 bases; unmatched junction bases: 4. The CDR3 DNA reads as TGTGCCAGCAGGACAGGGATTGACTATGGCTACACCTTC. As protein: CASRTGIDYGYTF.

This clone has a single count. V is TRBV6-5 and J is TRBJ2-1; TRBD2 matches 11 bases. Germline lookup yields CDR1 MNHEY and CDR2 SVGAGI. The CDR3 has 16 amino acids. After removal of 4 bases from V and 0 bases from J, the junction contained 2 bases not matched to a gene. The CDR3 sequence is CASSSLAGGSYNEQFF. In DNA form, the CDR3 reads TGTGCCAGCAGTTCCCTAGCGGGAGGCTCCTACAATGAGCAGTTCTTC.

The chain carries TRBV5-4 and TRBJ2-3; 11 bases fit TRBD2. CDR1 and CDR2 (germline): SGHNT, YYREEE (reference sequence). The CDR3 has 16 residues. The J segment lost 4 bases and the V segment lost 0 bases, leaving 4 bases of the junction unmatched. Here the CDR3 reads CASSLDSGGAADTQYF. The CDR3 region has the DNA TGTGCCAGCAGCTTGGATAGCGGGGGGGCCGCAGATACGCAGTATTTT.

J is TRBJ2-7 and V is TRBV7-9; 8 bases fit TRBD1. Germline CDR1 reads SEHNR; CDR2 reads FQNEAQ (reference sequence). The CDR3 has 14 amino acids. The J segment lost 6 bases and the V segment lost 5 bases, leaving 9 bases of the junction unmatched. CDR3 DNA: TGTGCCAGCAGCATCAAAGGACAGGGCGGCGAGCAGTACTTC. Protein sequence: CASSIKGQGGEQYF.

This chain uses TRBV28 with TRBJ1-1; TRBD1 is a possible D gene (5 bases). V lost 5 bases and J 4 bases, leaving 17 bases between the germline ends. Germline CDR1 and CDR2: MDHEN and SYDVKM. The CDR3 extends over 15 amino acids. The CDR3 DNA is TGTGCCAGCAGTCGCCCGGGACCGCGGGGCACTGAAGCTTTCTTT. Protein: CASSRPGPRGTEAFF.